The T cell receptor beta chain described here comes from a study of blood T cell repertoires in COVID-19. Study in general: Sources were T cells, B-cell-depleted T cells, or PBMCs; the material itself was cDNA or gDNA.

This table comes from immunoSEQ multiplex PCR, and its TCRdb copy is limited to in-frame clones, with some not included. The table includes approximately 120,000 clones, roughly 79% detected once. The V gene lost 5 bases and the J gene lost 10 bases, with 9 bases spanning the gap. Germline CDR1 reads MNHNY; CDR2 reads SVGAGI (reference sequence). CDR3 length: 11 amino acids. The chain uses TRBV6-6 and TRBJ1-5, with D possibly being TRBD1 (6 bases). The receptor comes from a human donor in a cohort sampled during active COVID-19. Sample: peripheral blood. In nucleotides, the CDR3 is TGTGCCAGCAGTCAGGGGTATCCCCAGCATTTT. It is translated as CASSQGYPQHF.